The rows below give T cell receptor beta chains drawn from one sample of a study of CD8+ T cells in alopecia areata. TCRdb's copy holds only in-frame clones and misses some; the assay was immunoSEQ multiplex PCR. The sample lists about 200,000 clones, roughly three fifths seen once, with nearly 5% in the top ten. Sequencing used CD8+ T cells sorted from blood. The receptors come from a human donor in good health. The CDR3 runs from the conserved cysteine through the conserved F or W. The D gene is left open where the match is weak. Expanded clones get a size class; other rows say once, few or many, or leave the size out.

few	TRBJ2-6	TRBV7-2	-	TGTGCCAGCAAGGATGGTAGCTCTGGGGCCAACGTCCTGACTTTC	CASKDGSSGANVLTF
-	TRBJ2-5	TRBV29-1	TRBD1	TGCAGCGCCTCGACAGGGTTGGGGGAGCAGTACTTC	CSASTGLGEQYF
-	TRBJ2-7	TRBV5-6	TRBD1	TGTGCCAGCAGCCTGGGGACAGGCGGCGAGCAGTACTTC	CASSLGTGGEQYF
-	TRBJ1-1	TRBV4-1	-	TGCGCCAGCAGCCAAGGCTACGGGGGGAGCACTGAAGCTTTCTTT	CASSQGYGGSTEAFF
-	TRBJ1-2	TRBV5-6	TRBD1	TGTGCCAGCAGCTCCTTACAGGGAAGGGGACAGGGCTACACCTTC	CASSSLQGRGQGYTF
-	TRBJ2-5	TRBV6-1	-	TGTGCCAGCAAGAGGGGATCGGAGACCCAGTACTTC	CASKRGSETQYF
-	TRBJ2-7	TRBV6-6	TRBD2	TGTGCCAGCAGTTACCCGGGGGCTAGCGGGGCCTACGAGCAGTACTTC	CASSYPGASGAYEQYF
-	TRBJ2-3	TRBV9	-	TGTGCCAGCAGCGTAGGGACAATGGGCACAGATACGCAGTATTTT	CASSVGTMGTDTQYF
-	TRBJ2-7	TRBV9	TRBD2	TGTGCCAGCAGCGTAGCAGCGGGGGGGAACTACGAGCAGTACTTC	CASSVAAGGNYEQYF
few	TRBJ1-5	TRBV19	TRBD1	TGTGCCAGTACTCTCCTAGGACAGGCCCAGCATTTT	CASTLLGQAQHF
once	TRBJ2-7	TRBV9	TRBD1	TGTGCCAGCAGCCTCGAGGGGACAGGGGCTTACGAGCAGTACTTC	CASSLEGTGAYEQYF
few	TRBJ2-3	TRBV7-6	-	TGTGCCAGCAGCCATTTAACAGATACGCAGTATTTT	CASSHLTDTQYF
-	TRBJ2-1	TRBV15	TRBD1	TGTGCCACCAGCCGAGGGACAGGGGACTACAATGAGCAGTTCTTC	CATSRGTGDYNEQFF
few	TRBJ1-3	TRBV27	TRBD1	TGTGCCAGCAGATCAGGGGGCTTAGGAAACACCATATATTTT	CASRSGGLGNTIYF
-	TRBJ1-6	TRBV7-9	-	TGTGCCAGCAGGGAGGGGAATTCACCCCTCCACTTT	CASREGNSPLHF
-	TRBJ1-1	TRBV29-1	TRBD1	TGCAGCGCCGCAGAGGGGGCGCGAGACACTGAAGCTTTCTTT	CSAAEGARDTEAFF
-	TRBJ2-7	TRBV29-1	-	TGCAGCGTTGGCCAGGGCCTCCTTGAAGACGAGCAGTACTTC	CSVGQGLLEDEQYF
-	TRBJ2-7	TRBV29-1	-	TGCAGCGTTTCAGGGGGGGGGTCCGAGCAGTACTTC	CSVSGGGSEQYF
few	TRBJ2-3	TRBV10-1	TRBD2	TGCGCCAGCAGCGGGGGACTAGCGGGAGGCACAGATACGCAGTATTTT	CASSGGLAGGTDTQYF
many	TRBJ1-6	TRBV25-1	-	TGTGCCAGCAGTGAATCGTCAGTATATTCACCCCTCCACTTT	CASSESSVYSPLHF
-	TRBJ2-1	TRBV29-1	-	TGCAGCGTTGAAGATATCAATGAGCAGTTCTTC	CSVEDINEQFF
-	TRBJ2-3	TRBV19	-	TGTGCCAGTAGATTCGACAGATCTAGCACAGATACGCAGTATTTT	CASRFDRSSTDTQYF
-	TRBJ1-5	TRBV15	TRBD1	TGTGCCACCAGCAGCCTATTTCCAGGGGGCAGGCAGCCCCAGCATTTT	CATSSLFPGGRQPQHF
-	TRBJ2-7	TRBV5-4	-	TGTGCCAGCAGCTCATCATCCTACGAGCAGTACTTC	CASSSSSYEQYF
-	TRBJ1-5	TRBV27	-	TGTGCCAGCAAGGTCGGCAATCAGCCCCAGCATTTT	CASKVGNQPQHF
-	TRBJ1-1	TRBV6-5	TRBD1	TGTGCCAGCAGTTACCCGGGACAGTTAGCTTTCTTT	CASSYPGQLAFF
-	TRBJ2-3	TRBV29-1	-	TGCAGCGTGGTTCACTTTAGGTCCGGCACAGATACGCAGTATTTT	CSVVHFRSGTDTQYF
-	TRBJ1-2	TRBV4-1	TRBD1	TGCGCCAGCAGCCATCGTCCGGGACAGGGATCGGGCTACACCTTC	CASSHRPGQGSGYTF